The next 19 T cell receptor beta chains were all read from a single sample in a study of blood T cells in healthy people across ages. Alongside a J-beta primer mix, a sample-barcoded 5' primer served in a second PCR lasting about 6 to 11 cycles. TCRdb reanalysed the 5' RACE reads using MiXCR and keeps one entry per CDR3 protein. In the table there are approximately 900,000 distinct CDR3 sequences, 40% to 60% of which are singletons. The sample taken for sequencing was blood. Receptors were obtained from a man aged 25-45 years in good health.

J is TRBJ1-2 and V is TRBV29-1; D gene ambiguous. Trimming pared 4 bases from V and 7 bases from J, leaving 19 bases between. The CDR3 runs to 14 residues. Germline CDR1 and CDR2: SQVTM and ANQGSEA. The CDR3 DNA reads TGCAGCGTTGTCGGCGAGCTTCGCCCTATTGGCTACACCTTC. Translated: CSVVGELRPIGYTF. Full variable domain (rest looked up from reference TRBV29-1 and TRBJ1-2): SAVISQKPSRDICQRGTSLTIQCQVDSQVTMMFWYRQQPGQSLTLIATANQGSEATYESGFVIDKFPISRPNLTFSTLTVSNMSPEDSSIYLCSVVGELRPIGYTFGSGTRLTVV.

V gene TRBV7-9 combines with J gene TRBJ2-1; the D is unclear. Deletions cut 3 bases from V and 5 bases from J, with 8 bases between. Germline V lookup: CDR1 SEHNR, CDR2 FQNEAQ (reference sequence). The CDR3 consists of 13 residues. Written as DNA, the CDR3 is TGTGCCAGCAGCTTCCCCTTCGACAATGAGCAGTTCTTC. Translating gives CASSFPFDNEQFF.

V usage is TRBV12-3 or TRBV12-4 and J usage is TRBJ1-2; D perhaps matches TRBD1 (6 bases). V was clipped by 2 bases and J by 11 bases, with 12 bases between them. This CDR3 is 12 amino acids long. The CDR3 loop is CASSLFGGPYTF. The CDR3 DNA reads TGTGCCAGCAGTTTATTTGGGGGGCCTTACACCTTC.

The CDR3 loop reads CSARDLAGLARQETQYF. CDR3 bases: TGCAGTGCTAGAGATCTCGCTGGGTTAGCGCGCCAAGAGACCCAGTACTTC. V is TRBV20-1 and J is TRBJ2-5, with D possibly TRBD2 on 5 matching bases. Germline V gives CDR1 DFQATT, CDR2 SNEGSKA (reference sequence). This CDR3 has 17 residues. V was cut by 0 bases and J by 1 base, with 18 bases left in between.

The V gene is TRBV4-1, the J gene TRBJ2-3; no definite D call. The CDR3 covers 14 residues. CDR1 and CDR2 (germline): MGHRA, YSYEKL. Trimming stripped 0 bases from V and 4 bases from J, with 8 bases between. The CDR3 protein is CASSQEHLSDTQYF. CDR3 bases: TGCGCCAGCAGCCAAGAGCACCTTTCAGATACGCAGTATTTT.

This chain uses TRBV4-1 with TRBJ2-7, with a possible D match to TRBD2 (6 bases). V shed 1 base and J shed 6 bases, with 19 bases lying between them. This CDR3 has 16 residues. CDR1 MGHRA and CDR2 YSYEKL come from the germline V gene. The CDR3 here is CASSQALGGGGFEQYF. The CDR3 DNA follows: TGCGCCAGCAGCCAAGCCCTCGGGGGTGGTGGGTTCGAGCAGTACTTC.

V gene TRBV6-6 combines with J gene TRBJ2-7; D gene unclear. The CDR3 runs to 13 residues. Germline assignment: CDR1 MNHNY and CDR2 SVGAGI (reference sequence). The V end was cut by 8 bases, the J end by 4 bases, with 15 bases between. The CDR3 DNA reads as TGTGCCAGCTCAGCTATCAACCGGTACGAGCAGTACTTC. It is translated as CASSAINRYEQYF.

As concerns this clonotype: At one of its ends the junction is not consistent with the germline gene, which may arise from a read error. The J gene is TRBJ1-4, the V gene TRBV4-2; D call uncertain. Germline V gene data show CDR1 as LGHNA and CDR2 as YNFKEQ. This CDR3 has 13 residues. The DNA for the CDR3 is TGTGCCAGCAGCCAAGATAGGGCTGAAAAACAGTTTTTT. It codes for CASSQDRAEKQFF.

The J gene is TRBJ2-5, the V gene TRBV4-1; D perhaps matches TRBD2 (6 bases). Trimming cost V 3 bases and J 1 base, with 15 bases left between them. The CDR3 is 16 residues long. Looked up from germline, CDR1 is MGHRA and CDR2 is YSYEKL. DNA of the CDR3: TGCGCCAGCAGCCAGACTGTAGCGGCGACCCAAGAGACCCAGTACTTC. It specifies CASSQTVAATQETQYF.

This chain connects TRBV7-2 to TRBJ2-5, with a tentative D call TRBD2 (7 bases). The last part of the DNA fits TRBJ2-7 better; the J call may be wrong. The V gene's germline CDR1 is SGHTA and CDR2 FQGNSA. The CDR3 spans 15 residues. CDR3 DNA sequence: TGTGCCAGCAGCTTAGATGGGGGGGGCCGTGACGAGCAGTACTTC. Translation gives CASSLDGGGRDEQYF.

CDR3 DNA: TGCAGTGCTAGAGCGGACAGGGAATCCTACGAGCAGTACTTC. It yields the protein CSARADRESYEQYF. The genes are TRBV20-1 and TRBJ2-7, with TRBD1 matching 8 bases. CDR3 length: 14 residues. V shed 1 base and J 1 base; nucleotides not matched to a gene: 3. In germline, CDR1 is DFQATT, CDR2 SNEGSKA (reference sequence).

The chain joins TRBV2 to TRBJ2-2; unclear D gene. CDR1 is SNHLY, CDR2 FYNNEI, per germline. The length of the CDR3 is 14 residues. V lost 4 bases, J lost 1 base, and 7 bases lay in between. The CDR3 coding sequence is TGTGCCAGCAGTGGGCAAAGGAACACCGGGGAGCTGTTTTTT. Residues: CASSGQRNTGELFF.

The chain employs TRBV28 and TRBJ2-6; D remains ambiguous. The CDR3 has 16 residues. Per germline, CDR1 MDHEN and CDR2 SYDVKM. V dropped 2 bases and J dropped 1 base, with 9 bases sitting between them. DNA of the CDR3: TGTGCCAGCAGTTTAGCGACTGTTTCTGGGGCCAACGTCCTGACTTTC. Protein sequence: CASSLATVSGANVLTF.

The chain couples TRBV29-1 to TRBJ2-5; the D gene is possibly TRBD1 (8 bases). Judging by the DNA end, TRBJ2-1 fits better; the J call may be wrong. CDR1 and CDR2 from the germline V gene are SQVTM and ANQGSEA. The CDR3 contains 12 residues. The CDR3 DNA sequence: TGCAGCGATCGGACAGGGAGGGCGACCCAGTTCTTC. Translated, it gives CSDRTGRATQFF.

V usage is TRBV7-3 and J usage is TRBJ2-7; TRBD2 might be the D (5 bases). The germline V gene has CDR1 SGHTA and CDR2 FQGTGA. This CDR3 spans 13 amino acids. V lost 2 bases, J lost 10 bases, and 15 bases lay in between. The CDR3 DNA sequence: TGTGCCAGCAGCTTAGGACCTACTAGGGCCCAGTACTTC. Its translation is CASSLGPTRAQYF.

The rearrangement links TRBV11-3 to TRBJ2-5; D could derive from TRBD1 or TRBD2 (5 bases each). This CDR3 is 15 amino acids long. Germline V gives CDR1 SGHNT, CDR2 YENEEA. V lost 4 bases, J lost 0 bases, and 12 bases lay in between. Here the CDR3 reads CASSSGRWDQETQYF. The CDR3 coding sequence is TGTGCCAGCAGCTCGGGGCGGTGGGACCAAGAGACCCAGTACTTC. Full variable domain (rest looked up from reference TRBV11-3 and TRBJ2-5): EAGVVQSPRYKIIEKKQPVAFWCNPISGHNTLYWYLQNLGQGPELLIRYENEEAVDDSQLPKDRFSAERLKGVDSTLKIQPAELGDSAVYLCASSSGRWDQETQYFGPGTRLLVL.

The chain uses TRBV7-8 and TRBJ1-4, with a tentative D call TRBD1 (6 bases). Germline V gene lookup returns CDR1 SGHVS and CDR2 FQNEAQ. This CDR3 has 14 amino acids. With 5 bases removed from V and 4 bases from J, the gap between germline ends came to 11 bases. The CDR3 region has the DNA TGTGCCAGCAGCCACGGGACATATAATGAAAAACTGTTTTTT. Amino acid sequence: CASSHGTYNEKLFF.

CDR3 DNA sequence: TGTGCCAGCAGTTTAGATGGGCCCTGGGAGACCCAGTACTTC. Translation gives CASSLDGPWETQYF. This chain uses TRBV12-3 or TRBV12-4 with TRBJ2-5; D is unresolved. The CDR3 spans 14 residues. Trimming removed 1 base from V and 5 bases from J, with 11 bases in between.

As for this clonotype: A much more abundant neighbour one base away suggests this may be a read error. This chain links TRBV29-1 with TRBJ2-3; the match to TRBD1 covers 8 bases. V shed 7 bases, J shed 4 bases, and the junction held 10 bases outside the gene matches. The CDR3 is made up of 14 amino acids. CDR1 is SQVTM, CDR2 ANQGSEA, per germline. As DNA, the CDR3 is TGCAGCGGGCAAAGGGGACAGGCCGCAGATACGCAGTATTTT. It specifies CSGQRGQAADTQYF.